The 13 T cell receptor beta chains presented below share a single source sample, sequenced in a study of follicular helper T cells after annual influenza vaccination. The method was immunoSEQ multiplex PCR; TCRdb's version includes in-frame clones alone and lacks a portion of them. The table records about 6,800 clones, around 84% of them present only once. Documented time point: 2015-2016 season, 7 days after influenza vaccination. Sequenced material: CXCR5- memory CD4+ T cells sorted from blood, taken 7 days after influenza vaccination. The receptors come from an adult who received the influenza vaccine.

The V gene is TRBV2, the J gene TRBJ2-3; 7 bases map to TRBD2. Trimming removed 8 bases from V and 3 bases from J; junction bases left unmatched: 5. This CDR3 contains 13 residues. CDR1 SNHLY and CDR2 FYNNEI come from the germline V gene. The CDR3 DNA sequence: TGTGCCAGCGGGAGGGCCGGGACAGATACGCAGTATTTT. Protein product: CASGRAGTDTQYF. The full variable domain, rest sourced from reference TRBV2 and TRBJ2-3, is EPEVTQTPSHQVTQMGQEVILRCVPISNHLYFYWYRQILGQKVEFLVSFYNNEISEKSEIFDDQFSVERPDGSNFTLKIRSTKLEDSAMYFCASGRAGTDTQYFGPGTRLTVL.

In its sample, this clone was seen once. Here the CDR3 DNA reads TGTGCCAGCAGCTTAGACAGGGAGCGTTCCTATGGCTACACCTTC. Translation gives CASSLDRERSYGYTF. The chain is built from TRBV7-2 and TRBJ1-2, with D perhaps matching TRBD1 (6 bases). The CDR3 is 15 amino acids. CDR1 and CDR2 from the germline V gene are SGHTA and FQGNSA. V was trimmed by 1 base and J by 4 bases, leaving 13 bases between them.

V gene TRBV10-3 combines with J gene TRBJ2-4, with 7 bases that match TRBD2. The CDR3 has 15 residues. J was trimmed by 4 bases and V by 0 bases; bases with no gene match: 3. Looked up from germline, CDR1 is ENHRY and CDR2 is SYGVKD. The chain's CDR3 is CAISESPLAKNIQYF. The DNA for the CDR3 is TGTGCCATCAGTGAGTCCCCACTAGCGAAAAACATTCAGTACTTC.

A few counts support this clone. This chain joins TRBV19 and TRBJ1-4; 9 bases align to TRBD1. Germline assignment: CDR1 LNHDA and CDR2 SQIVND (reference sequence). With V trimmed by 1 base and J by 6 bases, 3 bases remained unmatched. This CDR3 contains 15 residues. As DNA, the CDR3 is TGTGCCAGTAGTATAGGGGACAGGGCGGATGAAAAACTGTTTTTT. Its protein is CASSIGDRADEKLFF.

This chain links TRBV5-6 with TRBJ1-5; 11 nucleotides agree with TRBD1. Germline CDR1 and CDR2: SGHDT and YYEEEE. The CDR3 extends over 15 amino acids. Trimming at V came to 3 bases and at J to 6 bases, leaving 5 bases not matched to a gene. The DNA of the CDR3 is TGTGCCAGCAGCTACGGGACAGGGGGAAGTCAGCCCCAGCATTTT. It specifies CASSYGTGGSQPQHF.

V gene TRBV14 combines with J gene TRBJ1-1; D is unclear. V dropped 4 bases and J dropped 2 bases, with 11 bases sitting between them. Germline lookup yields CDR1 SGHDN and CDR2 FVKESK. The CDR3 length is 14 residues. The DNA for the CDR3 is TGTGCCAGCAGCCTCCGGACGGAAAACACTGAAGCTTTCTTT. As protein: CASSLRTENTEAFF.

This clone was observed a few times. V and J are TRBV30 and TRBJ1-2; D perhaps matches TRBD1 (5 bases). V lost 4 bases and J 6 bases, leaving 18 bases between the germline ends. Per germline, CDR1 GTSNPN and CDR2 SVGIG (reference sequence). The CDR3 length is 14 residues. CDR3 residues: CAWTLRGQANGYTF. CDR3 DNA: TGTGCCTGGACCCTACGGGGCCAAGCAAATGGCTACACCTTC.

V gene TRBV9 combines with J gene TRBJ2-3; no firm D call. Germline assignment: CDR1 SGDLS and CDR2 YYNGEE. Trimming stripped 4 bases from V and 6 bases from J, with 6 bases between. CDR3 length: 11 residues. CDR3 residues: CASSLGDTQYF. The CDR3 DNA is TGTGCCAGCAGCCTAGGGGATACGCAGTATTTT.

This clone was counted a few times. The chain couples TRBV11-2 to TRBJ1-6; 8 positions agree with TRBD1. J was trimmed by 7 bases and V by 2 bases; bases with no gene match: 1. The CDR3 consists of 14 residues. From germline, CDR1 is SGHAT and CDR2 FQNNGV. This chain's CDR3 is CASSLRQGNSPLHF. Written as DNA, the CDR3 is TGTGCCAGCAGCTTAAGACAGGGGAATTCACCCCTCCACTTT.

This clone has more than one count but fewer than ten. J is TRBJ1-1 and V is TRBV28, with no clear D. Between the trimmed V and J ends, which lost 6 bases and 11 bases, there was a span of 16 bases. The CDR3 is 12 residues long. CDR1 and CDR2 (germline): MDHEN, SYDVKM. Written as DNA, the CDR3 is TGTGCCAGCAGCCCCCGCGCCTTTAGGGCTTTCTTT. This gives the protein CASSPRAFRAFF.

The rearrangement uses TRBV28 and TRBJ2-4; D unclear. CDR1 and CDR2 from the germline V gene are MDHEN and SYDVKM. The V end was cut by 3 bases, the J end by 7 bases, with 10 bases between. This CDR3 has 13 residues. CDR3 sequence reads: CASSFLLANIQYF. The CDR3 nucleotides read TGTGCCAGCAGTTTTCTCTTGGCGAACATTCAGTACTTC.

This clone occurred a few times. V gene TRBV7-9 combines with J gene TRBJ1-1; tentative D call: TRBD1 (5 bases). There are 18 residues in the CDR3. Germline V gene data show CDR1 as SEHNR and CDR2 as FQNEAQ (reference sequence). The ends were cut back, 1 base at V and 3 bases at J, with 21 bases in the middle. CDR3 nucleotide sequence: TGTGCCAGCAGCTTAGGTGGTCAGGGTTCCAAACCTGACACTGAAGCTTTCTTT. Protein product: CASSLGGQGSKPDTEAFF.

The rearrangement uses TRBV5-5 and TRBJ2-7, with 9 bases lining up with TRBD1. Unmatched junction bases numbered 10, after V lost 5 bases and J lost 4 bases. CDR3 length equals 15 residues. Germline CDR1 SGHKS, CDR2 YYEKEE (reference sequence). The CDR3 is CASSRAGTGSYEQYF. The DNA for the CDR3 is TGTGCCAGCAGTCGGGCCGGGACAGGGAGTTACGAGCAGTACTTC.